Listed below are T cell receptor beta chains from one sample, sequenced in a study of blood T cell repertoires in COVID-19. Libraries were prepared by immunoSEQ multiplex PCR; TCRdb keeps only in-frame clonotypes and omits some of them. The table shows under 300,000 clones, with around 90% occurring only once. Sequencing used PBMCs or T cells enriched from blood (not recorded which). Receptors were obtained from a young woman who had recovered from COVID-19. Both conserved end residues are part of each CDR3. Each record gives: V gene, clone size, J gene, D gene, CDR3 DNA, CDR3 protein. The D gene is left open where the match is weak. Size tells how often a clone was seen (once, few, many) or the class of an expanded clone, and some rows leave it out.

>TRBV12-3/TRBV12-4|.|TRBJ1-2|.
TGTGCCAGCAGTTTGAGTCTCTCCTATGGCTACACCTTC
CASSLSLSYGYTF
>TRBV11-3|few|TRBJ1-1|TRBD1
TGTGCCAGCAGCTTAGCAGGGACAGAATTTGTAGGGGACACTGAAGCTTTCTTT
CASSLAGTEFVGDTEAFF
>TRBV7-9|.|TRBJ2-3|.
TGTGCCAGCAGCTTGGACACTGTCTACACCGATACGCAGTATTTT
CASSLDTVYTDTQYF
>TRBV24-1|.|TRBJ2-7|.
TGTGCCACCAGTGACCTGATAGGGGGCGAGCAGTACTTC
CATSDLIGGEQYF
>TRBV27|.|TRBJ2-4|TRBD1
TGTGCCAGCAGTCCATGGACAGGGGGCGTAGGAGCCAAAAACATTCAGTACTTC
CASSPWTGGVGAKNIQYF
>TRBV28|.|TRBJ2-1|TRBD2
TGTGCCAGCAGAGTAGCGGGTGAGTGGAATGAGCAGTTCTTC
CASRVAGEWNEQFF
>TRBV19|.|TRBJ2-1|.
TGTGCCAGTAGTAAAGGACTCTATGAGCAGTTCTTC
CASSKGLYEQFF
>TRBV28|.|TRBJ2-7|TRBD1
TGTGCCAGCAGTGAAGACAGGGGCTTCTACGAGCAGTACTTC
CASSEDRGFYEQYF
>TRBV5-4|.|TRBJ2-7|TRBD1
TGTGCCAGCAGCTCCTACCACAGGGGGGCCTACGAGCAGTACTTC
CASSSYHRGAYEQYF
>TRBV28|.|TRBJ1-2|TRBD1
TGTGCCAGCAGTCTTCGAGGGACAGCCAACTATGGCTACACCTTC
CASSLRGTANYGYTF
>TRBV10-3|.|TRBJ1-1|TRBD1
TGTGCCATCAGATCGACAGGGGGGATGAACACTGAAGCTTTCTTT
CAIRSTGGMNTEAFF
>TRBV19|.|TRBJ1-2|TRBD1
TGTGCCAGTAAAGTATCGAGAGGACAGGGGGCGAAGTATGGCTACACCTTC
CASKVSRGQGAKYGYTF
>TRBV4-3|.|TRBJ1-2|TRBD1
TGCGCCAGCAGCCAAGTGGACCGGGACAGGGGGTACTACACCTTC
CASSQVDRDRGYYTF
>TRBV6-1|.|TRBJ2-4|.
TGTGCCAGCAGTGAAACATACATTCAGTACTTC
CASSETYIQYF
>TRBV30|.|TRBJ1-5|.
TGTGCCTGGAACACAGGGTCCAATCAGCCCCAGCATTTT
CAWNTGSNQPQHF
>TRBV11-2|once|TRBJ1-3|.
TGTGCCAGCAGCTTCGGGAACCTCGTTTCTGGAAACACCATATATTTT
CASSFGNLVSGNTIYF
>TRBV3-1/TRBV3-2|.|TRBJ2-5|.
TGTGCCAGCAGCCAAGAGAGGGTCCTAGCCAAAGAGACCCAGTACTTC
CASSQERVLAKETQYF
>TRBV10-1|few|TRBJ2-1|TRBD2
TGCGCCAGCAGCGACGGGACTGGGACTAGCGGGAGTTCGGGCAATGAGCAGTTCTTC
CASSDGTGTSGSSGNEQFF
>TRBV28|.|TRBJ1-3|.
TGTGCCAGCAGTTCCACAGGGTTTCCCCCAGCCTCTGGAAACACCATATATTTT
CASSSTGFPPASGNTIYF
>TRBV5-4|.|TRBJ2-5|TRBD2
TGTGCCAGCAGCCCGGGACTAGCGGGAGGGGGTGAGACCCAGTACTTC
CASSPGLAGGGETQYF
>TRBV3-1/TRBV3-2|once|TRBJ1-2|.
TGTGCCAGCAGCATGACACCGCCTAACTATGGCTACACCTTC
CASSMTPPNYGYTF
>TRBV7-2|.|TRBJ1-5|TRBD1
TGTGCCAGCAGCTTGACAGGACAGGGTGATCAGCCCCAGCATTTT
CASSLTGQGDQPQHF
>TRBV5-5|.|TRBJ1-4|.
TGTGCCAGCAGCTTGGAAGGACAGAGGGGGGAAAAACTGTTTTTT
CASSLEGQRGEKLFF
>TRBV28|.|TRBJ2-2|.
TGTGCCAGCAGTTTATCGGGGACCGGGGAGCTGTTTTTT
CASSLSGTGELFF
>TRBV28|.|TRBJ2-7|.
TGTGCCAGCAGTTTAGGGCTTCTCTACGAGCAGTACTTC
CASSLGLLYEQYF
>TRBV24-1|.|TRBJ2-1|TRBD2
TGTGCCACCAGTGGTCGGTGGACTAGCGGGGGTCCCTCCTACAATGAGCAGTTCTTC
CATSGRWTSGGPSYNEQFF
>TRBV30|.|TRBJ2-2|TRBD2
TGTGCCTGGAGGAAAGCGGGAGGCCCGAACACCGGGGAGCTGTTTTTT
CAWRKAGGPNTGELFF
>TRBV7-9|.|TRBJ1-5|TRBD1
TGTGCCAGCAGCTCATCCGACAGGGAAGCTCAGCCCCAGCATTTT
CASSSSDREAQPQHF
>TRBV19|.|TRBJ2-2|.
TGTGCCAGTAGTATAATGCGGTCCACCGGGGAGCTGTTTTTT
CASSIMRSTGELFF
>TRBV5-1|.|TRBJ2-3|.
TGCGCCAGCAGCCCTCGGGCCCACCGTTTGGGGACACCGGACCCAGATACGCAGTATTTT
CASSPRAHRLGTPDPDTQYF
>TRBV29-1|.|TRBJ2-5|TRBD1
TGCAGCGGCAGGGGGCGCGTGGAGACCCAGTACTTC
CSGRGRVETQYF
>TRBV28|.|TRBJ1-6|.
TGTGCCTTCGGGGGGGCAAATTCACCCCTCCACTTT
CAFGGANSPLHF
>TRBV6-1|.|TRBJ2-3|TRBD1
TGTGCCAGCAGTGCAGGACAGGGTACAGATACGCAGTATTTT
CASSAGQGTDTQYF
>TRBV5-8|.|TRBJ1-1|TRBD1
TGTGCCAGCAGCTTGGGGGACAGGAAAACTGACATGAACACTGAAGCTTTCTTT
CASSLGDRKTDMNTEAFF
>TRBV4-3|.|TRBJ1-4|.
TGCGCCAGCAGCCAAGATCGCCCGGGTGAAAAACTGTTTTTT
CASSQDRPGEKLFF
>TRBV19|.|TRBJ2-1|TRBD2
TGTGCCAGTAGTCAGGGACTAGCGGGAGGGCAGAATGAGCAGTTCTTC
CASSQGLAGGQNEQFF
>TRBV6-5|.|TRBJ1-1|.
TGTGCCAGCAGCCAAGTCGATTGGGCGACTGAAGCTTTCTTT
CASSQVDWATEAFF
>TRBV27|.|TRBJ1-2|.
TGTGCCAGCAGTTTTGACAGGTTACACTATGGCTACACCTTC
CASSFDRLHYGYTF
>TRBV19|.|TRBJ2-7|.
TGTGCCAGTAGTATAGGGGCGGGTGAAAACTACGAGCAGTACTTC
CASSIGAGENYEQYF
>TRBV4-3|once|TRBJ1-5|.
TGCGCCAGCAGCCAAGATGACAGATTAAATCAGCCCCAGCATTTT
CASSQDDRLNQPQHF
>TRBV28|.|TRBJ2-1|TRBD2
TGTGCCAGCAGTCCGGAGGCGGGGGGGCCCTACAATGAGCAGTTCTTC
CASSPEAGGPYNEQFF
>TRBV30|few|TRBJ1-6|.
TGTGCCTGGAGTAGACAGACCTATAATTCACCCCTCCACTTT
CAWSRQTYNSPLHF